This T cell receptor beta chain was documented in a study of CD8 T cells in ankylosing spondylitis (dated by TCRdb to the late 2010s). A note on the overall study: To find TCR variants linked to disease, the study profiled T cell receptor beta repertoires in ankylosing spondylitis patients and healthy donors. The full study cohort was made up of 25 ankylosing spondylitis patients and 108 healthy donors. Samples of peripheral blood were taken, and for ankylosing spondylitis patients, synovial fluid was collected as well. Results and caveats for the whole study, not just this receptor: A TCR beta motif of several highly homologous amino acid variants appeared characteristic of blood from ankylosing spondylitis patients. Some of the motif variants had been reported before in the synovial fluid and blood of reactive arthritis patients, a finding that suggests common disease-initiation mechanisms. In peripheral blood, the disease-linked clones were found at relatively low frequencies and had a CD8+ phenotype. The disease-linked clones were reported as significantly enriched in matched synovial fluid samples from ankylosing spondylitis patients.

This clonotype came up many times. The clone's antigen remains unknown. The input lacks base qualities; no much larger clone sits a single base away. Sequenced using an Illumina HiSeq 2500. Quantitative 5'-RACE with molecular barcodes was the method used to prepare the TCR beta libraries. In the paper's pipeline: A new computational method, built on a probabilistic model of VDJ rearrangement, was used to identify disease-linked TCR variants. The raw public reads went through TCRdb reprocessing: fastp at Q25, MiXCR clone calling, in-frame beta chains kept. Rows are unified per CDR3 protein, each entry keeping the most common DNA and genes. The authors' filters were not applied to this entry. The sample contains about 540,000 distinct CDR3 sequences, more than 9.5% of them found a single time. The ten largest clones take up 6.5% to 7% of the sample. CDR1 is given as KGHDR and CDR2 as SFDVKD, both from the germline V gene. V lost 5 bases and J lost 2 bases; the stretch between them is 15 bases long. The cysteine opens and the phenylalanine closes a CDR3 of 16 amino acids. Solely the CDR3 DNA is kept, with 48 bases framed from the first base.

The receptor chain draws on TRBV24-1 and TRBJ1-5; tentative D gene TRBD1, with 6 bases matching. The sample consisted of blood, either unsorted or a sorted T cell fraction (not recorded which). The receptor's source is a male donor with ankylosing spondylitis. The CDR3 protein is CATSAQMGARNQPQHF. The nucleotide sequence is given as TGTGCCACCAGTGCCCAAATGGGGGCACGCAATCAGCCCCAGCATTTT.